The present T cell receptor beta chain was sequenced within a study of Ad26.COV2.S vaccination and SARS-CoV-2 variants. This sample's treatment: about 20 received Ad26.COV2.S at low or high dose, single or two shots; about 5 received placebo; per-sample allocation not given. Collection of the samples took place on day 63 after the first injection of vaccine or placebo. It was Wuhan-strain SARS-CoV-2 spike that the Ad26 vaccine vector expressed. This CDR3 has 15 amino acids. V shed 0 bases and J 8 bases; nucleotides not matched to a gene: 8. The germline CDR1 and CDR2 sequences are MNHEY and SMNVEV (reference sequence). Turning to this clone: The antigen is undetermined.

Assay: immunoSEQ multiplex PCR; the TCRdb copy retains only in-frame clones and omits some. The sample includes about 400,000 clones, about four fifths seen only once; the top ten take almost 7.5%. Study results and caveats: A substantial breadth of spike-specific CD8+ and CD4+ T cell responses after vaccination has been reported.

The material sequenced was peripheral blood, taken in a trial of Ad26.COV2.S vaccine versus placebo. The chain is built from TRBV27 and TRBJ2-3; the match to TRBD2 covers 7 bases. The TCR originated in a person between 18 and 59 years old who received the Ad26.COV2.S COVID-19 vaccine or a placebo. The CDR3 DNA is TGTGCCAGCAGTTTATCGATAGAGGGGAGGGTTACGCAGTATTTT. It specifies CASSLSIEGRVTQYF.